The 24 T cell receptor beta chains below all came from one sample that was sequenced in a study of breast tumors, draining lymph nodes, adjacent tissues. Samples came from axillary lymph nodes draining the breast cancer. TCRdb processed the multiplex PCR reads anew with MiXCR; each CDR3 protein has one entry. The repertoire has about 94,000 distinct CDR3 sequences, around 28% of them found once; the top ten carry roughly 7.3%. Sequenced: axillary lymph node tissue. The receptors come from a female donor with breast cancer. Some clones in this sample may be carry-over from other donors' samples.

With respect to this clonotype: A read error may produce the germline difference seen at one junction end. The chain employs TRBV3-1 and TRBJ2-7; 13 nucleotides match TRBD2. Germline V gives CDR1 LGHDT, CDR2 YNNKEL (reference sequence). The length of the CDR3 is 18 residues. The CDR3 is CVSSQRRRLAGGIYEQYF. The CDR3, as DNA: TGCGTCAGCAGCCAGAGGCGGAGACTAGCGGGAGGAATCTACGAGCAGTACTTC.

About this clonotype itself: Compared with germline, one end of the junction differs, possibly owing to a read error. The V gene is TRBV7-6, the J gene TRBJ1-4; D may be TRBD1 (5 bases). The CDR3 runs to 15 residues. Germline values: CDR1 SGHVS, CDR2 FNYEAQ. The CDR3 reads CASSLVGGAREKLVF. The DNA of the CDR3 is TGTGCCAGCAGCTTAGTCGGTGGGGCTCGGGAAAAACTGGTTTTT. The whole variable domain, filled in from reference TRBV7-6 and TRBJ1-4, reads GAGVSQSPRYKVTKRGQDVALRCDPISGHVSLYWYRQALGQGPEFLTYFNYEAQQDKSGLPNDRFSAERPEGSISTLTIQRTEQRDSAMYRCASSLVGGAREKLVFGSGTQLSVL.

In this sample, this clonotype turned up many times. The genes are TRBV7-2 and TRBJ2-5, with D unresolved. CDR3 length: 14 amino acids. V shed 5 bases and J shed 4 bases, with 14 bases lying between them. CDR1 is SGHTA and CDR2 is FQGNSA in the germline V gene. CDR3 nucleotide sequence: TGTGCCAGCAGCGTCATAAGGGCTGGAGAGACCCAGTACTTC. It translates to CASSVIRAGETQYF.

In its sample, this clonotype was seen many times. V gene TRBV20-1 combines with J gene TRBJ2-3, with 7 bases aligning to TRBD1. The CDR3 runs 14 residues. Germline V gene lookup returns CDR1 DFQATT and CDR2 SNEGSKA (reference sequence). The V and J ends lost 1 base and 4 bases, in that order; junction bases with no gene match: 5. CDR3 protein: CSARARGNADTQYF. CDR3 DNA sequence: TGCAGTGCTAGAGCCAGGGGGAACGCAGATACGCAGTATTTT.

In DNA, the CDR3 is TGTGCCAGTAGGTACAGAGCGGGGACTGAAGCTTTCTTT. Protein sequence: CASRYRAGTEAFF. The chain uses TRBV6-2 or TRBV6-3 and TRBJ1-1; D not resolved. Trimming took 9 bases from V and 5 from J, leaving 16 bases between them. CDR3 length: 13 amino acids. CDR1 and CDR2 (germline): MNHEY, SVGEGT.

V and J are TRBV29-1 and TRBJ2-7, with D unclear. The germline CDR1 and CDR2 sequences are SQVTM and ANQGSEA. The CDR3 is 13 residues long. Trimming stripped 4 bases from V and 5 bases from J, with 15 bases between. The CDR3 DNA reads TGCAGCGTTGCCTATAGGGTTGCGGACGAGCAGTACTTC. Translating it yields CSVAYRVADEQYF.

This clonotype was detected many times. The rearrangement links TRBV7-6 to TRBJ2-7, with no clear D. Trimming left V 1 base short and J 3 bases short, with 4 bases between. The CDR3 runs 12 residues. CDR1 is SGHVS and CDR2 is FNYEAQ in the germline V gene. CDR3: CASSLGDYEQYF. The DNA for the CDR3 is TGTGCCAGCAGCTTAGGAGACTACGAGCAGTACTTC.

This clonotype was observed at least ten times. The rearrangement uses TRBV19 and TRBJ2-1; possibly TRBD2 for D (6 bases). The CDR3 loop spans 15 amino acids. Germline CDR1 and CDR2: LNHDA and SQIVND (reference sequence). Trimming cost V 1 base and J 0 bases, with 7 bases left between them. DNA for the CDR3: TGTGCCAGTAGTATAGCGCGGGGCTCCTACAATGAGCAGTTCTTC. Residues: CASSIARGSYNEQFF.

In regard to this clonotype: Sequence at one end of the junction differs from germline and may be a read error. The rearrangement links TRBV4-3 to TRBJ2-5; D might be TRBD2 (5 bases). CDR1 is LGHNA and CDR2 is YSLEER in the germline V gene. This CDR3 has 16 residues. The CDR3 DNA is TGCGCCAGCAGCCAAGGGGCAGCGCCCTCTGGGGAGACCCGGTTCTTC. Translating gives CASSQGAAPSGETRFF.

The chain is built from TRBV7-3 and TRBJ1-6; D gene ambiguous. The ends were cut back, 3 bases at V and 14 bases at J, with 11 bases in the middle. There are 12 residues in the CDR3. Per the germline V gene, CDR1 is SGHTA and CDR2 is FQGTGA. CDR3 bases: TGTGCCAGCAGCTTGGGAAGGGCAGCCCTCCACTTT. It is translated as CASSLGRAALHF. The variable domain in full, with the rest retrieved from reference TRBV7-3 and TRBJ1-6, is GAGVSQTPSNKVTEKGKYVELRCDPISGHTALYWYRQSLGQGPEFLIYFQGTGAADDSGLPNDRFFAVRPEGSVSTLKIQRTERGDSAVYLCASSLGRAALHFGNGTRLTVT.

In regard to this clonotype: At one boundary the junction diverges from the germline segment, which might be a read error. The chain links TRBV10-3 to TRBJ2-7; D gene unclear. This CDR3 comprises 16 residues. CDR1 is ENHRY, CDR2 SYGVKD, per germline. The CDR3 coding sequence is TGTGCCATCAGTCCCTCGGTGGCGAGAGGTGTCTACAAGCAGTACTTC. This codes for CAISPSVARGVYKQYF.

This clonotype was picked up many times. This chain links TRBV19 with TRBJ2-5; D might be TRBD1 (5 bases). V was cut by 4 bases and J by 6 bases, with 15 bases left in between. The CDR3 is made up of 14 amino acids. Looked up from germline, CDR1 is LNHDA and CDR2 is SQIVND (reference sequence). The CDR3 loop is CASSNRGAWKTQYF. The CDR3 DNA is TGTGCCAGTAGTAATAGGGGCGCTTGGAAGACCCAGTACTTC.

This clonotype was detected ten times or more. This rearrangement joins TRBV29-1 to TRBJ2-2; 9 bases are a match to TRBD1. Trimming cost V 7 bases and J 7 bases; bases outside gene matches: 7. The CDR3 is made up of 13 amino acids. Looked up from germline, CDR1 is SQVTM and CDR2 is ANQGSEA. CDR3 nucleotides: TGCAGCGGGGGACAGGGCTCAATCGGGGAGCTGTTTTTT. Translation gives CSGGQGSIGELFF.

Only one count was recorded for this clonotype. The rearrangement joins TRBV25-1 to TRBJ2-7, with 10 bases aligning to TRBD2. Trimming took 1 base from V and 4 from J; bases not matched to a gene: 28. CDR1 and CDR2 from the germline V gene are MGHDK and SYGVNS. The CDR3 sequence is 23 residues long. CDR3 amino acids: CASSESVRYTGEWSLAGGYEQYF. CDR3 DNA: TGTGCCAGCAGTGAATCTGTGCGATATACGGGTGAGTGGTCCTTAGCGGGAGGTTACGAGCAGTACTTC.

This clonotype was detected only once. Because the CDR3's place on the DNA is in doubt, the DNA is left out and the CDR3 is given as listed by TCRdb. Here the CDR3 reads CASSSRQGRYEQYFGGTSQTQYF. The chain links TRBV11-3 to TRBJ2-5; TRBD1 is the table's D call, not checked against the DNA. The CDR3 spans 23 residues, counting both ends. Germline V CDR1 and CDR2: SGHNT, YENEEA.

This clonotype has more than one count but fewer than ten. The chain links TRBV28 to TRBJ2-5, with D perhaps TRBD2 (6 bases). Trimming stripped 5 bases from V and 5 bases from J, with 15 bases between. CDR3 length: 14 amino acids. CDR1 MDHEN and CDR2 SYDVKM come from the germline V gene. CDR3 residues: CASSGRAGRETQYF. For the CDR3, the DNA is TGTGCCAGCAGTGGGCGGGCGGGGAGGGAGACCCAGTACTTC.

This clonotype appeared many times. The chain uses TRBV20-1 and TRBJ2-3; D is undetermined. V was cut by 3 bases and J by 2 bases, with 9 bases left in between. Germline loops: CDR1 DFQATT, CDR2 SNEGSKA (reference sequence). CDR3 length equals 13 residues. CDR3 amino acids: CSASATVTDTQYF. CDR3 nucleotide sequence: TGCAGTGCTAGCGCTACTGTCACAGATACGCAGTATTTT.

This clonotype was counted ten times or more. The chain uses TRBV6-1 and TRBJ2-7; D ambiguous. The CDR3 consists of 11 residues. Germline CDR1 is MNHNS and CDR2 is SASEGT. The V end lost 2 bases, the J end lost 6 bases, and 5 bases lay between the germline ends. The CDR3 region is CASSEFGEQYF. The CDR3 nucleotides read TGTGCCAGCAGTGAATTCGGCGAGCAGTACTTC.

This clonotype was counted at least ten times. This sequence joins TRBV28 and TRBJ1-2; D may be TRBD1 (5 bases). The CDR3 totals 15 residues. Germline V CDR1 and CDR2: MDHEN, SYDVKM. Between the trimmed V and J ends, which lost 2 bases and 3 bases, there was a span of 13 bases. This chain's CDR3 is CASSLGGVGDYGYTF. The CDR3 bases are TGTGCCAGCAGTTTAGGGGGGGTGGGCGACTATGGCTACACCTTC.

CDR3 sequence: CASSAGTAPLHF. Here the CDR3 DNA reads TGTGCCAGCAGTGCTGGGACGGCACCCCTCCACTTT. The chain has TRBV5-5 and TRBJ1-6; tentatively, D is TRBD1 (5 bases). The germline V gene encodes CDR1 SGHKS and CDR2 YYEKEE (reference sequence). The CDR3 is 12 amino acids. Trimming pared 5 bases from V and 11 bases from J, leaving 11 bases between.

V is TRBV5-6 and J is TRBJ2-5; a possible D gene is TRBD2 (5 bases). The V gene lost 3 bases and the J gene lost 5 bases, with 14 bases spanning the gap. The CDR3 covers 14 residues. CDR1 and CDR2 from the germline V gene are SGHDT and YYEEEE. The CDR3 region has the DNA TGTGCCAGCAGCTACCGGGAAGCGGCGGAGACCCAGTACTTC. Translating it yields CASSYREAAETQYF. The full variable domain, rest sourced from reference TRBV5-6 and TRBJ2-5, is DAGVTQSPTHLIKTRGQQVTLRCSPKSGHDTVSWYQQALGQGPQFIFQYYEEEERQRGNFPDRFSGHQFPNYSSELNVNALLLGDSALYLCASSYREAAETQYFGPGTRLLVL.

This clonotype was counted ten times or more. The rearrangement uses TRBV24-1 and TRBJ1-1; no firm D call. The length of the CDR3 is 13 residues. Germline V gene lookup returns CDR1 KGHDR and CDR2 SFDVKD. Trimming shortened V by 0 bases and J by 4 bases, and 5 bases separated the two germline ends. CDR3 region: CATSDLWGTEAFF. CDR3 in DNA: TGTGCCACCAGTGATTTGTGGGGCACTGAAGCTTTCTTT.

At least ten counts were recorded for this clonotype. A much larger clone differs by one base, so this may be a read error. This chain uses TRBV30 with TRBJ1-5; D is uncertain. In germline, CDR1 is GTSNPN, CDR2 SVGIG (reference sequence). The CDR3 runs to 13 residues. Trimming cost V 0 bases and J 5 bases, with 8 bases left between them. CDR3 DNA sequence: TGTGCCTGGAGTGTAACTGATGATCAGCCCCAGCATTTT. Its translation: CAWSVTDDQPQHF.

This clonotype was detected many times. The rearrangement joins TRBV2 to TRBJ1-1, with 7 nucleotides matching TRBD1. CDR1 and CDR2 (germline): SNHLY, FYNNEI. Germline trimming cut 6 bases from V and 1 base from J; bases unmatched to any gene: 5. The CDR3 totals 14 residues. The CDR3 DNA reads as TGTGCCAGCAGCCCGGACAGGTCGAACACTGAAGCTTTCTTT. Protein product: CASSPDRSNTEAFF.